This TCR beta chain appears in the sequencing data of a study of technical replicates of blood from a few donors. The repertoire was sequenced with immunoSEQ multiplex PCR; TCRdb's copy has only in-frame clones and lacks some. Here the sample spans tens of thousands of clones, over 90% being singletons. The J segment lost 1 base and the V segment lost 2 bases, leaving 20 bases of the junction unmatched. Germline-derived CDR1 and CDR2 are MDHEN and SYDVKM. The CDR3 runs to 21 residues. The sample taken for sequencing was T cells isolated from PBMCs. This clonotype was sampled from a human donor in good health. This rearrangement joins TRBV28 to TRBJ2-1; 7 bases line up with TRBD1. The CDR3 reads CASSLGRQGPRSSGSYNEQFF. The CDR3 coding sequence is TGTGCCAGCAGTTTAGGTAGACAGGGACCTCGATCCTCAGGGTCCTACAATGAGCAGTTCTTC.